This TCR beta chain was identified during a study of blood T cell repertoires in COVID-19 (dated by TCRdb to about 2020). Some background on the complete study: Samples covering the acute and convalescent phases of COVID-19 were provided by collaborators in the United States, Italy and Spain. The prospective study material was composed of cDNA or gDNA derived from T cells, B-cell-depleted T cells, or PBMCs. Subjects who had been exposed to COVID-19, were actively infected with it, or had recovered from it provided the deeply sampled blood TCRbeta repertoires that made up the dataset. The repertoires were made available in a free public database intended to serve as a resource for research on the immune response to SARS-CoV-2. Samples were obtained from the ongoing ImmuneRACE study (first 160 participants) and from about 1,300 subjects provided by 6 global collaborators. Sample metadata almost always included a de-identified subject ID, COVID-19 status, age in years and sex. HLA class I and class II types, where available, came from metadata supplied by the sample provider rather than from assay-based typing. Overall study outcomes, separate from this receptor: Clinical and demographic metadata were provided uncurated, with the amount varying by source and participant.

The immunoSEQ Assay, a bias-controlled multiplex PCR, was used to amplify TCRbeta CDR3 regions from genomic DNA. As for the authors' bioinformatics: The number of nucleated cells in each sample was estimated from the amplification of reference gene primers within the assay. To quantify the absolute abundance of each unique TCRbeta CDR3 rearrangement, sequence reads were collapsed and filtered. For each sample, productive Simpson clonality was calculated as the square root of Simpson's diversity index over productive rearrangements. The clones in this table, taken by TCRdb from immuneACCESS, are in-frame only. Not every clone is retained; where verified, under half of the shortfall comes from an unresolved V gene, and the cause of the rest is unknown. V, J and clone size were drawn from that table, and D and trimming were deduced from the DNA. Across this sample there are 200,000 to 250,000 clones, with 83% seen only once. The biggest ten clones account for roughly 1.2% of the sample.

A remark on this clone: The target of this receptor is not known. There are no base qualities to consult, and no much larger clone falls within one base.

At one collaborating source in Seattle, patients were enrolled during active infection and were followed longitudinally through the course of disease. Whole blood was collected in K2EDTA tubes by collaborating institutions according to the institutions' own protocols. For TCRbeta analysis, collaborator samples were shipped as frozen whole blood, as isolated PBMCs, or as DNA extracted from either sample type. Per the germline V gene, ENHRY is the CDR1 and SYGVKD is the CDR2. The CDR3 numbers 16 residues from cysteine through phenylalanine. Only CDR3 DNA is held: 48 bases, read in frame from base 1. At the junction V is shortened by 2 bases and J by 2 bases; bases outside the gene matches: 7.

The chain is encoded by TRBV10-3 joined to TRBJ2-7; the junction holds 9 bases that match TRBD2. The sequencing input was peripheral blood. This clonotype was sampled from a woman younger than 45 with COVID-19, enrolled during active disease. In nucleotide form, the sequence is TGTGCCATCAGTGAGCCTAGCGGGGCCGACGCCTACGAGCAGTACTTC. Its product reads: CAISEPSGADAYEQYF.